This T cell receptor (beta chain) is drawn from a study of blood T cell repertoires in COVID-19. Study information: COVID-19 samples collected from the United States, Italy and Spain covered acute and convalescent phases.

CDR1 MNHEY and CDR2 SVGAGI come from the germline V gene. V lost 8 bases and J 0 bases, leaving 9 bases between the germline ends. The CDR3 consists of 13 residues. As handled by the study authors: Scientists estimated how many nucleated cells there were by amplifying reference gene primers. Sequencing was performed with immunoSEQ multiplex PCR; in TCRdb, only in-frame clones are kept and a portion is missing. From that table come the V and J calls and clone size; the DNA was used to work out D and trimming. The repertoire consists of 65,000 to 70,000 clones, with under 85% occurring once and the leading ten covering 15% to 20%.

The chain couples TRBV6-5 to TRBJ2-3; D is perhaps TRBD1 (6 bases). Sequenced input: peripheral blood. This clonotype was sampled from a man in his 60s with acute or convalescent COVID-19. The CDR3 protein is CASRDTSTDTQYF. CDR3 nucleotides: TGTGCCAGCCGGGACACTAGCACAGATACGCAGTATTTT.